This is a list of T cell receptor beta chains from one sample in a study of blood T cells in healthy people across ages. One entry per CDR3 protein results from TCRdb running MiXCR on the 5' RACE reads. Here the sample spans just over 800,000 distinct CDR3 sequences, 62% being singletons. Source material: blood. These receptors were taken from a man aged 30-40 years in good health. Both conserved end residues are part of each CDR3. D genes are given only for firm matches. Size tells how often a clone was seen (once, few, many) or the class of an expanded clone, and some rows leave it out.

D gene	V gene	clone size	J gene	CDR3 DNA	CDR3 protein
.	TRBV5-5	many	TRBJ1-1	TGTGCCAGCAGCTCATCAGGGAACACTGAAGCTTTCTTT	CASSSSGNTEAFF
.	TRBV9	few	TRBJ2-1	TGTGCCAGCAGCGTAGCGGGCCCAAGCTCCTACAATGAGCAGTTCTTC	CASSVAGPSSYNEQFF
TRBD1	TRBV9	.	TRBJ1-6	TGTGCCAGCAGCCGGACAGGGGGCGCGGATTCACCCCTCCACTTT	CASSRTGGADSPLHF
TRBD2	TRBV3-1	once	TRBJ2-1	TGTGCCAGCAGCCAAGTGGTAGCGGGGGGGCAGTTCTTC	CASSQVVAGGQFF
TRBD2	TRBV28	.	TRBJ2-1	TGTGCCAGCAGTTTATATAGCGGGAGGAGCTCCTACAATGAGCAGTTCTTC	CASSLYSGRSSYNEQFF
.	TRBV28	few	TRBJ2-7	TGTGCCAGCAGTTCCATCCTCGGGCAGTACTTC	CASSSILGQYF
.	TRBV20-1	few	TRBJ2-7	TGCAGTGCTAGAGATCAACGGGCGACCTACGAGCAGTACTTC	CSARDQRATYEQYF
.	TRBV7-2	few	TRBJ2-1	TGTGCCAGCCGACCCTTTTCAGGCTCCTACAATGAGCAGTTCTTC	CASRPFSGSYNEQFF
.	TRBV5-6	.	TRBJ2-7	TGTGCCAGCAGCTCTGTGGGGGCTCGCCACTCATACGAGCAGTACTTC	CASSSVGARHSYEQYF
.	TRBV4-2	.	TRBJ1-5	TGTGCCAGCAGCCAAGGGGGTGAGGTGAATCAGCCCCAGCATTTT	CASSQGGEVNQPQHF
.	TRBV20-1	few	TRBJ2-3	TGCAGTGCTAGCAGCAGGGACACAGATACGCAGTATTTT	CSASSRDTDTQYF
.	TRBV27	.	TRBJ2-3	TGTGCCAGCAAAGCCTCGGGGGCCCCCACAGATACGCAGTATTTT	CASKASGAPTDTQYF
TRBD1	TRBV6-5	.	TRBJ2-7	TGTGCCAGCAGTTATTCCGACAGGGATAGCTCCTACGAGCAGTACTTC	CASSYSDRDSSYEQYF
.	TRBV4-3	few	TRBJ1-5	TGCGCCAGCAGCCAAAGGCTGGATCAGCCCCAGCATTTT	CASSQRLDQPQHF
TRBD2	TRBV7-2	.	TRBJ2-2	TGTGCCAGCAGCCTAGGTAGCGGGGGTTATAACACCGGGGAGCTGTTTTTT	CASSLGSGGYNTGELFF
.	TRBV20-1	.	TRBJ1-6	TGCAGTGCTAGGGCCGCAGAGGGTTCGGCACCCCTCCACTTT	CSARAAEGSAPLHF
.	TRBV29-1	.	TRBJ1-1	TGCAGCGTTGTGAACGGTTTGAACACTGAAGCTTTCTTT	CSVVNGLNTEAFF
TRBD1	TRBV9	.	TRBJ2-7	TGTGCCAGCAGCAGAGGGGACAGAGAAACCTACGAGCAGTACTTC	CASSRGDRETYEQYF
.	TRBV6-2/TRBV6-3	.	TRBJ1-1	TGTGCCAGCAGTTACCAAATGGGGGACACTGAAGCTTTCTTT	CASSYQMGDTEAFF
.	TRBV20-1	.	TRBJ1-6	TGCAGTACCGGGCAGGGTGAGGCAGGCTCCTATAATTCACCCCTCCACTTT	CSTGQGEAGSYNSPLHF
.	TRBV7-8	.	TRBJ1-4	TGTGCCAGCAGCACGGGGAGGAAAGGAAATGAAAAACTGTTTTTT	CASSTGRKGNEKLFF
TRBD2	TRBV7-2	.	TRBJ2-1	TGTGCCAGCAGCTTAATGTCTAGCGGGGGCTACAATGAGCAGTTCTTC	CASSLMSSGGYNEQFF
TRBD1	TRBV2	.	TRBJ2-7	TGTGCCAGCAGTGTAGGGACAGAGGACTACGAGCAGTACTTC	CASSVGTEDYEQYF
TRBD2	TRBV3-1	many	TRBJ2-7	TGCGCCAGCAGCCCGGGACTAGCGAGCTACGAGCAGTACTTC	CASSPGLASYEQYF
.	TRBV6-2/TRBV6-3	.	TRBJ2-5	TGTGCCACTCTTGACAGTTGGTACCAAGAGACCCAGTACTTC	CATLDSWYQETQYF
.	TRBV7-3	.	TRBJ2-2	TGTGCCAGCAGCTCGGGCTCACAGGGGGAGCTGTTTTTT	CASSSGSQGELFF
TRBD1	TRBV27	many	TRBJ1-2	TGTGCCAGCAGCCCAGGGGGCGGCTATGGCTACACCTTC	CASSPGGGYGYTF
.	TRBV18	.	TRBJ1-2	TGTGCCAGCTCACCAACCCAGCCAGGAGGGACTAACTATGGCTACACCTTC	CASSPTQPGGTNYGYTF
TRBD2	TRBV12-3/TRBV12-4	.	TRBJ2-5	TGTGCCAGCAGTTTAGCTAGCGGGGGGCTGGGGAAGACCCAGTACTTC	CASSLASGGLGKTQYF
TRBD1	TRBV6-2/TRBV6-3	.	TRBJ2-5	TGTGCCAGCAGTTACCAGACAGGGAGAGAGACCCAGTACTTC	CASSYQTGRETQYF
.	TRBV4-3	.	TRBJ2-7	TGCGCCAGCAGCCAAGATATGGGCTCCTACGAGCAGTACTTC	CASSQDMGSYEQYF
TRBD1	TRBV7-3	few	TRBJ2-1	TGTGCCAGCAGCTTAACCGACAGGGCCAATGAGCAGTTCTTC	CASSLTDRANEQFF
TRBD2	TRBV4-2	.	TRBJ2-2	TGTGCCAGCAGCCAAGACATCGGGGGGAAGCTGTTTTTT	CASSQDIGGKLFF
.	TRBV30	.	TRBJ2-1	TGCGCCCGCAATGGGGCCATTGATGAGCAGTTCTTC	CARNGAIDEQFF
.	TRBV6-5	.	TRBJ2-1	TGTGCCACCCTACCCGGGACACAGGTTTGGGAGACCCAGTTCTTC	CATLPGTQVWETQFF
TRBD2	TRBV6-5	few	TRBJ2-7	TGTGCCAGCAGTTACTTGGGAGGGAAGGCCTACGAGCAGTACTTC	CASSYLGGKAYEQYF
.	TRBV10-3	.	TRBJ2-3	TGTGCCGCCGCGATCTCGCCCTCTAGCACAGATACGCAGTATTTT	CAAAISPSSTDTQYF
.	TRBV9	.	TRBJ1-1	TGTGCCAGCAGCGTAGTAGGCGGGGGGAACACTGAAGCTTTCTTT	CASSVVGGGNTEAFF
TRBD2	TRBV7-2	.	TRBJ2-7	TGTGCCAGCAGCTTCGGGAGGGCTTCCTACGAGCAGTACTTC	CASSFGRASYEQYF
.	TRBV12-3/TRBV12-4	.	TRBJ1-5	TGTGCCAGCAGTTTAGCCCTGCAGCCCCAGCATTTT	CASSLALQPQHF